The present entry profiles one T cell receptor beta chain with its context. Its specificity is unknown. The sample comes from a study of CD4 T cells in relation to SARS-CoV-2 and coronaviruses. Study-wide background: No peptide or an HIV-1 Nef peptide pool served as negative control. The restricting HLA molecule for shared crossreactive spike epitopes was mapped.

The unexposed donors gave CD4+ T cells in about 2011-2018, prior to COVID-19. CD4+ T cells were isolated from the cells after about nine days of culture. Cultures held under 2.5 million PBMCs per well with 8.5 to 10 IU/ml IL-2. Fresh IL-2 medium replaced half the medium on days 3 and 7. Sequencing used immunoSEQ multiplex PCR; TCRdb keeps in-frame clones, though not all of them. The sample lists some 20,000 clones, 78% seen once, with about a fifth in the top ten. V shed 4 bases and J 4 bases; nucleotides not matched to a gene: 5. The germline V gene has CDR1 KGHSH and CDR2 LQKENI. The CDR3 has 14 amino acids.

V is TRBV18 and J is TRBJ1-1; TRBD1 matches 8 bases. The receptor was derived from a human donor in good health. Sequenced: CD4+ T cells from PBMCs, cultured in vitro. The CDR3 region is CASSLSDRVTEAFF. The CDR3 DNA is TGTGCCAGCTCACTATCGGACAGGGTCACTGAAGCTTTCTTT.